The rows below give T cell receptor beta chains drawn from one sample of a study of blood T cell repertoires in COVID-19. The method was immunoSEQ multiplex PCR; TCRdb's version includes in-frame clones alone and lacks a portion of them. The repertoire holds more than 90,000 clones, with roughly 87% as singletons. Sequenced sample: peripheral blood. The receptors come from a man older than 75 with acute or convalescent COVID-19. The CDR3 runs from the conserved cysteine through the conserved F or W. The D gene is left open where the match is weak. Clone sizes are given selectively: once, few, many, or a class where the clone is expanded.

clone size,J gene,D gene,V gene,CDR3 protein,CDR3 DNA
few,TRBJ2-5,.,TRBV9,CASSVGQKETQYF,TGTGCCAGCAGCGTAGGACAGAAAGAGACCCAGTACTTC
.,TRBJ2-5,.,TRBV12-3/TRBV12-4,CASSLLARAQYF,TGTGCCAGCAGCCTTCTAGCGAGGGCCCAGTACTTC
.,TRBJ2-5,TRBD2,TRBV11-2,CASSLASGYQETQYF,TGTGCCAGCAGCTTGGCTAGCGGTTACCAAGAGACCCAGTACTTC
.,TRBJ2-1,.,TRBV6-5,CASIALGYNEQFF,TGTGCCAGCATAGCCCTGGGCTACAATGAGCAGTTCTTC
.,TRBJ1-5,TRBD1,TRBV5-6,CASSPGGQGQPQHF,TGTGCCAGCAGCCCCGGCGGACAGGGGCAGCCCCAGCATTTT
.,TRBJ2-3,TRBD1,TRBV11-2,CASSLQGAEGTQYF,TGTGCCAGCAGCCTACAGGGGGCGGAGGGTACGCAGTATTTT
few,TRBJ2-1,TRBD2,TRBV27,CASSALATGGYNEQFF,TGTGCCAGCAGTGCACTAGCGACCGGGGGGTACAATGAGCAGTTCTTC
many,TRBJ1-6,.,TRBV9,CASSAGDWVNSPLHF,TGTGCCAGCAGCGCTGGGGACTGGGTAAATTCACCCCTCCACTTT
.,TRBJ2-5,TRBD1,TRBV5-1,CASSLNRDRVFGETQYF,TGCGCCAGCAGCCTGAACCGGGACAGGGTATTCGGGGAGACCCAGTACTTC
.,TRBJ2-5,.,TRBV5-1,CASSKQGLETQYF,TGCGCCAGCAGCAAGCAGGGTTTGGAGACCCAGTACTTC
.,TRBJ2-2,TRBD1,TRBV7-2,CASSRTGITGELFF,TGTGCCAGCAGCAGGACAGGGATTACCGGGGAGCTGTTTTTT
.,TRBJ1-4,.,TRBV14,CASSQVYARKTNEKLFF,TGTGCCAGCAGCCAAGTATACGCGAGGAAAACTAATGAAAAACTGTTTTTT
.,TRBJ1-2,.,TRBV6-5,CASSPGQGAGYTF,TGTGCCAGCAGCCCCGGGCAGGGTGCTGGCTACACCTTC
.,TRBJ2-3,.,TRBV4-1,CASRRGNTDTQYF,TGCGCCAGCAGGAGGGGGAACACAGATACGCAGTATTTT
.,TRBJ2-2,TRBD1,TRBV6-2/TRBV6-3,CASSSRDRGPGELFF,TGTGCCAGCAGCAGCCGGGACAGGGGTCCCGGGGAGCTGTTTTTT
.,TRBJ1-5,.,TRBV6-4,CASSDEYSNQPQHF,TGTGCCAGCAGTGACGAGTATAGCAATCAGCCCCAGCATTTT
.,TRBJ2-4,.,TRBV28,CASSFQAGGINIQYF,TGTGCCAGCAGTTTTCAGGCGGGTGGGATAAACATTCAGTACTTC
.,TRBJ1-4,TRBD1,TRBV4-3,CASSLGLDRGREKLFF,TGCGCCAGCAGCCTCGGACTGGACAGGGGACGGGAAAAACTGTTTTTT
.,TRBJ2-5,.,TRBV10-1,CASSGHFQETQYF,TGCGCCAGCAGTGGACATTTCCAAGAGACCCAGTACTTC
.,TRBJ1-1,.,TRBV6-2/TRBV6-3,CASSYQQGSGTEAFF,TGTGCCAGCAGTTACCAACAGGGAAGTGGCACTGAAGCTTTCTTT
.,TRBJ2-6,TRBD1,TRBV27,CASRPNRPADRVSSGANVLTF,TGTGCCAGCAGGCCGAATCGTCCGGCGGACAGGGTTAGCTCTGGGGCCAACGTCCTGACTTTC
.,TRBJ1-4,.,TRBV18,CASSPRTNEKLFF,TGTGCCAGCTCACCGCGGACTAATGAAAAACTGTTTTTT
.,TRBJ1-4,.,TRBV6-5,CASRKDTAMRKLFF,TGTGCCAGCCGAAAGGACACGGCCATGAGGAAACTGTTTTTT
.,TRBJ1-6,TRBD1,TRBV19,CASRTQGGNSPLHF,TGTGCCAGTAGAACACAGGGGGGTAATTCACCCCTCCACTTT
.,TRBJ1-2,.,TRBV5-1,CASSSDTPNYGYTF,TGCGCCAGCAGCTCCGATACACCGAACTATGGCTACACCTTC
.,TRBJ1-1,.,TRBV6-2/TRBV6-3,CASSYGQTNTEAFF,TGTGCCAGCAGTTATGGGCAGACGAACACTGAAGCTTTCTTT
.,TRBJ1-5,TRBD1,TRBV7-8,CASSPPTGGMNNQPQHF,TGTGCCAGCAGCCCGCCGACAGGGGGCATGAACAATCAGCCCCAGCATTTT
.,TRBJ2-2,.,TRBV7-9,CASSLGRDTVGELFF,TGTGCCAGCAGCTTAGGTCGGGACACAGTCGGGGAGCTGTTTTTT
.,TRBJ1-1,TRBD1,TRBV28,CASSPGQGASSAEAFF,TGTGCCAGCAGTCCAGGGCAGGGGGCAAGTTCTGCTGAAGCTTTCTTT
.,TRBJ1-5,TRBD1,TRBV19,CASSMTGSNQPQHF,TGTGCCAGTAGTATGACAGGGAGCAATCAGCCCCAGCATTTT
.,TRBJ1-1,.,TRBV10-1,CASQKTVNTEAFF,TGCGCCAGCCAGAAGACAGTGAACACTGAAGCTTTCTTT
.,TRBJ1-2,.,TRBV3-1/TRBV3-2,CASSQGTTFYGYTF,TGTGCCAGCAGCCAAGGGACAACCTTCTATGGCTACACCTTC
few,TRBJ1-2,.,TRBV3-1/TRBV3-2,CASRPMAQSYGYTF,TGTGCCAGCAGACCCATGGCACAGTCCTATGGCTACACCTTC
.,TRBJ2-1,.,TRBV15,CATTVGAVYNEQFF,TGTGCCACCACTGTTGGGGCAGTATACAATGAGCAGTTCTTC
.,TRBJ1-5,.,TRBV19,CASTRRSGEGNQPQHF,TGTGCCAGTACTCGCAGATCGGGGGAGGGCAATCAGCCCCAGCATTTT
.,TRBJ2-3,TRBD1,TRBV10-3,CAIRATGGWTDTQYF,TGTGCCATCAGAGCGACAGGGGGCTGGACAGATACGCAGTATTTT
.,TRBJ2-2,.,TRBV5-6,CASSSLADLNTGELFF,TGTGCCAGCAGCTCCTTAGCGGACCTGAACACCGGGGAGCTGTTTTTT
.,TRBJ2-4,TRBD2,TRBV7-2,CASSPPGLAGGRGKNIQYF,TGTGCCAGCAGCCCGCCAGGACTAGCGGGGGGGCGGGGCAAAAACATTCAGTACTTC
once,TRBJ2-7,.,TRBV19,CASSKSDSIYEQYF,TGTGCCAGTAGTAAGTCGGACAGTATCTACGAGCAGTACTTC
.,TRBJ1-5,.,TRBV11-2,CASSLGGQGNQPQHF,TGTGCCAGCAGCTTAGGGGGCCAGGGCAATCAGCCCCAGCATTTT
.,TRBJ2-7,.,TRBV7-2,CASSAGISSYEQYF,TGTGCCAGCAGCGCCGGGATAAGCTCCTACGAGCAGTACTTC
.,TRBJ2-1,TRBD2,TRBV30,CAWRGGRTAYNEQFF,TGTGCCTGGAGGGGCGGGAGGACGGCCTACAATGAGCAGTTCTTC